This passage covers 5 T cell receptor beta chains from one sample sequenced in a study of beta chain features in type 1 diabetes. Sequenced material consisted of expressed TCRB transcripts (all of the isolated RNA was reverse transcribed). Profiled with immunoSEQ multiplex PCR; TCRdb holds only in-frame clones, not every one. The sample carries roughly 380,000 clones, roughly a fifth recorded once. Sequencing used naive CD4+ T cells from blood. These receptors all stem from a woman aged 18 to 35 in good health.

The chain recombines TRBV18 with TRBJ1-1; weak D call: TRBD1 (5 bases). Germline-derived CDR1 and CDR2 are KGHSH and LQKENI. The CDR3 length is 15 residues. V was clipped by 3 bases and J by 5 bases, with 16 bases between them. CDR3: CASSPRPDGGTEAFF. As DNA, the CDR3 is TGTGCCAGCTCACCGCGGCCAGACGGGGGTACTGAAGCTTTCTTT.

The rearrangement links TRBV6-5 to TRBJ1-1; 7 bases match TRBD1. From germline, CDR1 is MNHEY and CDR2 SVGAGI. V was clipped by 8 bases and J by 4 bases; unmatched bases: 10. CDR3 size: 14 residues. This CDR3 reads CASGSEGAATEAFF. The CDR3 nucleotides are TGTGCCAGCGGATCCGAGGGGGCGGCCACTGAAGCTTTCTTT.

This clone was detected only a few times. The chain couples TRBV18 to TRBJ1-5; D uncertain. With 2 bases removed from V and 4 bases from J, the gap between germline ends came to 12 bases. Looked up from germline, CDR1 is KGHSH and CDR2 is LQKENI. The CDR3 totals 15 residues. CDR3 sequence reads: CASSPMVGENQPQHF. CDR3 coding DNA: TGTGCCAGCTCACCAATGGTTGGAGAGAATCAGCCCCAGCATTTT.

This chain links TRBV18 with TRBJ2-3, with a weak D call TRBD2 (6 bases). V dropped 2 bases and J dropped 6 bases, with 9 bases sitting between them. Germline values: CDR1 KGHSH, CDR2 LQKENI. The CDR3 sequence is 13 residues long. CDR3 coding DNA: TGTGCCAGCTCACCAAGGGACTGGGATACGCAGTATTTT. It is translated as CASSPRDWDTQYF.

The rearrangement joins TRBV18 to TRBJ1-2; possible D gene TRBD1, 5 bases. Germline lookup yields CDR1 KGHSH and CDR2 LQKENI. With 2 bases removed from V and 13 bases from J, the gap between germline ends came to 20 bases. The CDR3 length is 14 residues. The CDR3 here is CASSPGEATVESTF. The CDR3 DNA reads TGTGCCAGCTCACCAGGGGAGGCGACAGTTGAATCCACCTTC.